The clone carrying this T cell receptor (beta chain) was counted many times. Its specificity is unknown. Time point here: patch test 2, 6 weeks after DPC sensitization. The treatment: therapeutic diphenylcyclopropenone sensitization with weekly scalp DPC. This record comes from a study of human T cells and chemical hapten exposure. Study-wide results and caveats: The formation of large CDR3 similarity clusters by expanded TCRs significantly exceeded that of controls.

The CDR3 is 16 amino acids. Trimming took 7 bases from V and 2 from J; bases not matched to a gene: 9. Germline lookup yields CDR1 KGHDR and CDR2 SFDVKD. TCRdb re-called the RACE reads with MiXCR, one entry per CDR3 protein. This sample has 360,000 or so distinct CDR3 sequences; roughly 6% occur once, and the top ten carry more than 5.5%. The source was whole blood, collected in connection with sensitization to the hapten diphenylcyclopropenone (DPC). V usage is TRBV24-1 and J usage is TRBJ2-2; 7 nucleotides align to TRBD1. This sequence was found in a woman aged 18-30 years with alopecia areata. Some clones in this sample may be carry-over from other donors' samples. The CDR3 loop reads CATRGTAGGNTGELFF. In nucleotides, the CDR3 is TGTGCCACCAGGGGAACAGCAGGGGGTAACACCGGGGAGCTGTTTTTT.